This T cell receptor beta chain stems from a study of blood T cell repertoires in COVID-19. In the study overall: The origin of the acute and convalescent COVID-19 samples was the United States, Italy and Spain. T cells, B-cell-depleted T cells, or PBMCs provided the cDNA or gDNA that served as material.

CDR1 MNHEY and CDR2 SVGAGI come from the germline V gene. Losses at the gene ends were 1 base for V and 7 bases for J; bases not matched to a gene: 6. The CDR3 spans 15 residues. Only in-frame clones appear in the TCRdb table, and some are missing; sequencing was by immunoSEQ multiplex PCR. This sample has around 210,000 clones, with 85% found just once. Specimen: peripheral blood. This receptor was obtained from a man aged 50 or older with COVID-19, enrolled during active disease. V gene TRBV6-5 combines with J gene TRBJ1-1, with 10 bases that match TRBD1. CDR3 in amino acids: CASSYWDRGSGEAFF. The CDR3 coding sequence is TGTGCCAGCAGTTACTGGGACAGGGGATCCGGTGAAGCTTTCTTT.